This entry features one TCR beta chain sequence. These data belong to a study of blood T cell repertoires in COVID-19. For the study at large: The cDNA or gDNA used as material had been derived from T cells, B-cell-depleted T cells, or PBMCs.

Germline V gene sequence: CDR1 MNHNY, CDR2 SVGAGI (reference sequence). V shed 5 bases and J shed 3 bases, with 14 bases lying between them. The CDR3 consists of 14 residues. Original processing methods: Amplification from reference gene primers served as the basis for estimated nucleated cell counts. Sequencing was performed with immunoSEQ multiplex PCR; in TCRdb, only in-frame clones are kept and a portion is missing. Clone size and the V and J calls come from that table; the DNA yielded D and trimming. This table has about 140,000 clones, around nine tenths appearing once. The TCR was taken from a man aged 50 to 60 with active or convalescent COVID-19. Input material: peripheral blood. This sequence joins TRBV6-6 and TRBJ2-7; D not resolved. This CDR3 is CASSTPSRLYEQYF. DNA of the CDR3: TGTGCCAGCAGTACCCCGTCGCGACTCTACGAGCAGTACTTC.